This T cell receptor (beta chain) was recovered during a study of cytomegalovirus exposure and HLA in healthy donors. General observations from the study: A further, later analysis showed that HLA-associated TCR beta chains (compared with equally common others) were more clonally expanded. Earlier analysis looked at TCR beta V segments, and most were productive about 90% or about 30% of the time. TCR beta V- and J-gene trimming, according to a later analysis, was linked to a missense DCLRE1C variant. Roughly uniform depth of sequencing across donors was assumed in presence/absence analyses.

Researchers ran the PCR with 60 Vbeta and 13 Jbeta primers. Produced via immunoSEQ multiplex PCR; TCRdb's table is partial and in-frame only. The sample carries 180,000 or so clones, 75% to 80% recorded once. Comment on this clone: Its specificity is not known.

CDR3 length: 13 amino acids. The J segment lost 5 bases and the V segment lost 6 bases, leaving 1 base of the junction unmatched. Germline V lookup: CDR1 MDHEN, CDR2 SYDVKM. Sequencing was performed on PBMCs. The receptor's source is a middle-aged man in good health and CMV-seropositive. This chain connects TRBV28 to TRBJ2-2; 9 bases are a match to TRBD2. The DNA for the CDR3 is TGTGCCAGCAGAGCGGGGGGTACCGGGGAGCTGTTTTTT. It specifies CASRAGGTGELFF.